This entry concerns a single TCR beta chain. A far larger clone is only one base removed, so a read error is likely. No conserved phenylalanine or tryptophan is present at the end of the CDR3, so a read error is the likely explanation. The data were taken from a study of regulatory T cells in long-lasting Graves disease. Time point here: newly diagnosed GD, antithyroid drugs for less than 3 months. Extracted RNA from PBMCs served as the source of the TCR library. Patients of an endocrinology department in Xi'an, China, were included. For TCR beta, libraries came from iRepertoire HTBI primers and Arm-PCR of CDR3 regions. One entry per CDR3 protein, called by TCRdb with MiXCR from the multiplex PCR reads. The profile covers around 240,000 distinct CDR3 sequences, with 15% to 20% appearing a single time and approximately 14% taken by the ten largest. Trimming shortened V by 5 bases and J by 8 bases, and 15 bases separated the two germline ends. The CDR3 extends over 14 amino acids. CDR1 is SEHNR, CDR2 FQNEAQ, per germline (reference sequence).

The data were also submitted as part of a second study, on T cells in Graves' hyperthyroidism and ophthalmopathy. This second study notes: Orbital computed tomography, thyroid ultrasound, serum thyroxine and TRAb, and clinical symptoms together informed the diagnoses. First-round RT-PCR of the TCR CDR3 relied on the HTBI primer set.

The chain couples TRBV7-9 to TRBJ1-4; D unresolved. The receptor's source is a woman aged 25 to 45 with Graves disease. Source: peripheral blood mononuclear cells (PBMCs), taken at new diagnosis, from a patient treated with antithyroid drugs. CDR3: CASSPGLGSEKLFL. In DNA form, the CDR3 reads TGTGCCAGCAGCCCGGGTTTGGGGAGCGAAAAACTGTTTCTT.